The subject of this entry is one T cell receptor (beta chain). As yet, its antigen is unknown. This specimen belongs to a study of T cell responses to AZD1222 COVID-19 vaccine. General observations from the study: Two AZD1222 doses significantly raised spike-specific TCR breadth and depth over controls. Mapped onto spike, vaccine-associated CD4 TCRs spanned it and were dominant at 160-218 and 743-854. Among those given AZD1222, only five or six were seropositive at baseline.

The CDR3 covers 17 residues. Germline CDR1 MDHEN, CDR2 SYDVKM. The V and J ends lost 6 bases and 4 bases, in that order; junction bases with no gene match: 17. The table came from immunoSEQ multiplex PCR; TCRdb's copy has only in-frame clones and leaves some out. This sample has around 190,000 clones, with 90% to 95% found just once. This sequence joins TRBV28 and TRBJ1-1; 7 bases map to TRBD1. The specimen comprised peripheral blood, sampled 28 days after the second AZD1222 dose. The sequence came from an adult who received the AZD1222 COVID-19 vaccine. CDR3 nucleotides: TGTGCCAGCAGCGAGAGACAGGGAGTAGGTATCCGCACTGAAGCTTTCTTT. Protein: CASSERQGVGIRTEAFF. The full variable domain, rest sourced from reference TRBV28 and TRBJ1-1, is DVKVTQSSRYLVKRTGEKVFLECVQDMDHENMFWYRQDPGLGLRLIYFSYDVKMKEKGDIPEGYSVSREKKERFSLILESASTNQTSMYLCASSERQGVGIRTEAFFGQGTRLTVV.